The entry below gives a single T cell receptor beta chain sequence along with its context. The entry originates in a study of blood T cell repertoires in COVID-19. The overall study: Samples representing acute and convalescent COVID-19 were sourced from the United States, Italy and Spain. The analysed material was cDNA or gDNA that came from T cells, B-cell-depleted T cells, or PBMCs.

As originally analysed: Nucleated cell counts were estimated from reference gene primer amplification. Produced via immunoSEQ multiplex PCR; TCRdb's table is partial and in-frame only. V and J calls plus clone size are reproduced from that table; the DNA served to infer D and trimming. The repertoire has tens of thousands of clones, around 80% of them found once; the top ten carry more than 9%. Trimming took off 5 bases at V and 7 bases at J, with 12 bases between the two ends. The germline CDR1 and CDR2 sequences are SGHTA and FQGNSA. The CDR3 totals 13 residues. Sequencing input: peripheral blood. V gene TRBV7-2 combines with J gene TRBJ1-5; a possible D gene is TRBD1 (5 bases). The TCR originated in a man aged 60-69 years with acute or convalescent COVID-19. CDR3 region: CASSTVRQQPQHF. DNA for the CDR3: TGTGCCAGCAGCACCGTTAGACAGCAGCCCCAGCATTTT.